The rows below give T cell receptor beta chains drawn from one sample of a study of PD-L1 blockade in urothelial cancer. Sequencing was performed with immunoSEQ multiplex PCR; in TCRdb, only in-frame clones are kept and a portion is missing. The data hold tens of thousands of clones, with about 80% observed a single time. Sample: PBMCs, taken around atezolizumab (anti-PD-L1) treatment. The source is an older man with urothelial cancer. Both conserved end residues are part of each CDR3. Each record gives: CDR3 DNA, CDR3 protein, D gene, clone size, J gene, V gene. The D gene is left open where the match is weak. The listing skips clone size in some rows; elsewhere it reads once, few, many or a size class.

TGTGCCAGCACCCCGCCTACTAGCGTCGAGCAGTTCTTC CASTPPTSVEQFF TRBD2 . TRBJ2-1 TRBV4-2
TGTGCCAGCAGCTTAGGACTAGCGGGATACAATGAGCAGTTCTTC CASSLGLAGYNEQFF TRBD2 once TRBJ2-1 TRBV7-2
TGCGCCAGCCTGGACGGGAACGACAATGAGCAGTTCTTC CASLDGNDNEQFF . . TRBJ2-1 TRBV5-1
TGCGCCAGCAGCTTGGATCCAGGGGGCTACGAGCAGTACTTC CASSLDPGGYEQYF TRBD1 . TRBJ2-7 TRBV5-1
TGTGCCAGCAGTCCGCGGGAGGGCCACTCCTACGAGCAGTACTTC CASSPREGHSYEQYF TRBD2 once TRBJ2-7 TRBV6-1
TGTGCCAGCAGCTCGGGGGACAGCTCCTACGAGCAGTACTTC CASSSGDSSYEQYF . . TRBJ2-7 TRBV7-2
TGTGCCAGCAAACCGGGACAGGGTAACCAGCCCCAGCATTTT CASKPGQGNQPQHF TRBD1 . TRBJ1-5 TRBV27
TGCGCCAGCAGCCAAGACCGACAGGCCCCTCGGGCCACAGATACGCAGTATTTT CASSQDRQAPRATDTQYF . . TRBJ2-3 TRBV4-3
TGTGCCAGCAGCTTATTCACAGGCGGGGAGCTGTTTTTT CASSLFTGGELFF . once TRBJ2-2 TRBV4-2
TGTGCCAGTAGCCCCGTACAGGGACCTTCTGGCTACACCTTC CASSPVQGPSGYTF . . TRBJ1-2 TRBV19
TGCGCCAGCAGTCATTTCGACAGGGCTGAGGAAAAACTGTTTTTT CASSHFDRAEEKLFF TRBD1 . TRBJ1-4 TRBV23-1
TGTGCCAGCAGGCAACTAGCGGGAGGGAGGAATGAGCAGTTCTTC CASRQLAGGRNEQFF TRBD2 . TRBJ2-1 TRBV11-3
TGTGCCAGCAGCTTAGTGGGCGGGGACACCGGGGAGCTGTTTTTT CASSLVGGDTGELFF . . TRBJ2-2 TRBV7-3
TGTGCCAGCAGCCCAAAATCGGGACAGGTTAACTATGGCTACACCTTC CASSPKSGQVNYGYTF TRBD1 . TRBJ1-2 TRBV7-2
TGTGCCAGCAGCTTAAACTCGGGATACAGGGTCCACGAGCAGTACTTC CASSLNSGYRVHEQYF . . TRBJ2-7 TRBV11-3
TGTGCCAGCAGTTTATCGTCGGGTGTAGGGGGGGTTTTAGGTCAGCCCCAGCATTTT CASSLSSGVGGVLGQPQHF . . TRBJ1-5 TRBV27
TGTGCCAGCTCACAGACTAGCGGGAGGTATAGTGAGCAGTTCTTC CASSQTSGRYSEQFF TRBD2 . TRBJ2-1 TRBV18
TGTGCCAGCCGTATTACTAGCGGGAACTACGAGCAGTACTTC CASRITSGNYEQYF TRBD2 . TRBJ2-7 TRBV6-6
TGTGCCAGCAGCTTAGATCCCCTTCTAGAGACCCAGTACTTC CASSLDPLLETQYF . . TRBJ2-5 TRBV11-2
TGTGCCAGCAGCCTTAACCCTAGCGGGGCTAGAGATTCCTACAATGAGCAGTTCTTC CASSLNPSGARDSYNEQFF TRBD2 . TRBJ2-1 TRBV9
TGTGCCAGCAGGGGGGACAGGAATAGCAATCAGCCCCAGCATTTT CASRGDRNSNQPQHF TRBD1 . TRBJ1-5 TRBV6-5
TGTGCCAGCAGCCACTCGGGACTAGACTACTTC CASSHSGLDYF TRBD2 . TRBJ2-7 TRBV11-3
TGTGCCAGCAGCTTAGTCCAGGGGTACAATGAGCAGTTCTTC CASSLVQGYNEQFF . few TRBJ2-1 TRBV11-2
TGCGCCAGCAGGGAGACGACAGTGAACACTGAAGCTTTCTTT CASRETTVNTEAFF . . TRBJ1-1 TRBV10-1
TGCGCCAGCAGCCAAGAGGCGGGCGGGGGTGACACCGGGGAGCTGTTTTTT CASSQEAGGGDTGELFF TRBD2 few TRBJ2-2 TRBV4-3
TGTGCCAGCTCACCATACCAGGGGGCGGACAATGAGCAGTTCTTC CASSPYQGADNEQFF TRBD1 . TRBJ2-1 TRBV18
TGTGCCAGCAGTTCAACCGGGACTCTCCGCAGTGAGCAGTTCTTC CASSSTGTLRSEQFF . . TRBJ2-1 TRBV5-4
TGTGCCAGCAGCTGGGACAGTCGGTACACCGGGGAGCTGTTTTTT CASSWDSRYTGELFF TRBD1 . TRBJ2-2 TRBV9
TGTGCCAGCAGCTTCGGACAGGGACCCGGGGAGCTGTTTTTT CASSFGQGPGELFF TRBD1 . TRBJ2-2 TRBV5-4
TGCGCCGCCGGGGGGGGGAGAAGGGAGACCCAGTACTTC CAAGGGRRETQYF TRBD2 . TRBJ2-5 TRBV5-1
TGTGCCAGCAGCCGCGAGGGGGCTGAAGCTTTCTTT CASSREGAEAFF . . TRBJ1-1 TRBV14
TGTGCCAGCAGCTTAGGACAGAGGAACACTGAAGCTTTCTTT CASSLGQRNTEAFF . . TRBJ1-1 TRBV2
TGTGCCAGCAGCCCGCATCCGGGACAGGGTACCTACGAGCAGTACTTC CASSPHPGQGTYEQYF TRBD1 . TRBJ2-7 TRBV7-3
TGTGCTAGCAGCTTAAGCCCGTCCGGGGAGCTGTTTTTT CASSLSPSGELFF . . TRBJ2-2 TRBV7-7
TGTGCCAGTAGCCGAACGACAGGGGAGTCTTACGAGCAGTACTTC CASSRTTGESYEQYF TRBD1 . TRBJ2-7 TRBV19
TGCGCCAGCAGCTTGGTTGCGGACACAGATACGCAGTATTTT CASSLVADTDTQYF . . TRBJ2-3 TRBV5-1
TGTGCCAGCAGTGAACAAGCGGCCCGACTCTCCTACGAGCAGTACTTC CASSEQAARLSYEQYF . . TRBJ2-7 TRBV6-1
TGTGCCAGCGACAGTTACAATGAGCAGTTCTTC CASDSYNEQFF . . TRBJ2-1 TRBV19
TGTGCCACCAGCAGAGATAAGACAGCCCCCTTC CATSRDKTAPF . few TRBJ1-2 TRBV15
TGTGCCAGCAGTTCCCGACAGGGTGGCAACTATGGCTACACCTTC CASSSRQGGNYGYTF TRBD1 . TRBJ1-2 TRBV6-6
TGTGCCAGCAGCCCAGGGACTAGCATGCCCTACGAGCAGTACTTC CASSPGTSMPYEQYF TRBD2 . TRBJ2-7 TRBV4-2
TGTGCCAGCAGTGAGGCGGGAGCCACAGATACGCAGTATTTT CASSEAGATDTQYF TRBD2 once TRBJ2-3 TRBV25-1
TGTGCCAGCAGCTTGGGGACTAGCGGCCACGGCTCCTACGAGCAGTACTTC CASSLGTSGHGSYEQYF TRBD2 . TRBJ2-7 TRBV7-2
TGTGCCAGCAGCACGACAGACTCTGGAAACACCATATATTTT CASSTTDSGNTIYF . few TRBJ1-3 TRBV6-5
TGTGCCAGCAGCTTTAGCGGGAGCCTCTACGAGCAGTACTTC CASSFSGSLYEQYF TRBD2 . TRBJ2-7 TRBV28
TGTGCCAGCAGCCAAGATGGAGGCTACGGGTCCTACAATGAGCAGTTCTTC CASSQDGGYGSYNEQFF . once TRBJ2-1 TRBV14
TGCGCCAGCAGCCAAGATGGGAGGGATGAGCAGTTCTTC CASSQDGRDEQFF TRBD2 once TRBJ2-1 TRBV4-3